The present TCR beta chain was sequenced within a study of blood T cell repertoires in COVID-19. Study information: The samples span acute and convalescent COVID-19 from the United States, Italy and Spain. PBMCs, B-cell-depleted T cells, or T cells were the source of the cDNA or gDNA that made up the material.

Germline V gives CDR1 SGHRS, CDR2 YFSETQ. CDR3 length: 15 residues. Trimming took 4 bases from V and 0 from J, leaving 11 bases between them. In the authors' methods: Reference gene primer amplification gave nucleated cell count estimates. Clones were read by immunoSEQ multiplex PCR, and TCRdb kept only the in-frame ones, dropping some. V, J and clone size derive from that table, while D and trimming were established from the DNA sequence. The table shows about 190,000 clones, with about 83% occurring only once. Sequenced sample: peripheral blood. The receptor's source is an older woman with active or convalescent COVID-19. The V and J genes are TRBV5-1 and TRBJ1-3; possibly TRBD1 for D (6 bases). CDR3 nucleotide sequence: TGCGCCAGCAGCATAACGACAGGCTCTGGAAACACCATATATTTT. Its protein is CASSITTGSGNTIYF.